The rows below give T cell receptor beta chains drawn from one sample of a study of T cell repertoires in cytomegalovirus infection. For these receptors, no antigen is known. TCRdb re-derived calls from the reads in MiXCR, one entry per CDR3 protein. Of 700,000 to 900,000 distinct CDR3 sequences listed, almost 30% are singletons. Sequencing used cultured CD8+ T cells from PBMCs, obtained from culture after CMV antigen stimulation. Receptor source: a human donor in good health (CMV status not recorded). Some clones in this sample may be carry-over from other donors' samples. Each CDR3 is given with its conserved first and last residue. Fields, in order: D gene, clone size, J gene, V gene, CDR3 DNA, CDR3 protein. The D gene is left open where the match is weak. Rows may omit the clone size; those that give it use once, few, many or a size class.

D gene: .
clone size: .
J gene: TRBJ2-7
V gene: TRBV20-1
CDR3 DNA: TGCAGTGCTAGATCAGCAGGGGAGAGCTCCTACGAGCAGTACTTC
CDR3 protein: CSARSAGESSYEQYF

D gene: .
clone size: .
J gene: TRBJ1-5
V gene: TRBV25-1
CDR3 DNA: TGTGCCAGCAGTGACTCCCGGGAGCGAAGCAATCAGCCCCAGCATTTT
CDR3 protein: CASSDSRERSNQPQHF

D gene: .
clone size: few
J gene: TRBJ2-3
V gene: TRBV6-2/TRBV6-3
CDR3 DNA: TGTGCCAGCAGTTACTCGGTGAGAGGGTTTGATACGCAGTATTTT
CDR3 protein: CASSYSVRGFDTQYF

D gene: .
clone size: .
J gene: TRBJ2-3
V gene: TRBV11-2
CDR3 DNA: TGTGCCAGCGGTTTGCAGGCGGATCTTGGAGATACGCAGTATTTT
CDR3 protein: CASGLQADLGDTQYF

D gene: .
clone size: few
J gene: TRBJ2-1
V gene: TRBV5-6
CDR3 DNA: TGTGCCAGCAGCCAGGGGGACTATGAGCAGTTCTTC
CDR3 protein: CASSQGDYEQFF

D gene: .
clone size: .
J gene: TRBJ2-5
V gene: TRBV5-4
CDR3 DNA: TGTGCCAGCAGCTCACCCGGGACATCAGTAGAGGAGACCCAGTACTTC
CDR3 protein: CASSSPGTSVEETQYF

D gene: TRBD2
clone size: many
J gene: TRBJ2-1
V gene: TRBV19
CDR3 DNA: TGTGCCAGTAGACCGAAGGGACTAGCAGTCAATGAGCAGTTCTTC
CDR3 protein: CASRPKGLAVNEQFF

D gene: .
clone size: few
J gene: TRBJ2-1
V gene: TRBV12-3/TRBV12-4
CDR3 DNA: TGTGCCAGCAGTTTGAATTGGGGGGCCTCCTACAATGAGCAGTTCTTC
CDR3 protein: CASSLNWGASYNEQFF

D gene: .
clone size: .
J gene: TRBJ1-1
V gene: TRBV5-4
CDR3 DNA: TGTGCCAGCAGCTGGGTAGGTACCGGACTTACGAACACTGAAGCTTTCTTT
CDR3 protein: CASSWVGTGLTNTEAFF

D gene: TRBD2
clone size: once
J gene: TRBJ2-5
V gene: TRBV27
CDR3 DNA: TGTGCCAGCAGTGGACTAGATGGGGATTTCCAGTACTTC
CDR3 protein: CASSGLDGDFQYF

D gene: TRBD1
clone size: .
J gene: TRBJ1-6
V gene: TRBV11-2
CDR3 DNA: TGTGCCAGCAGCTTATGGGACAGGGCTTATAATTCACCCCTCCACTTT
CDR3 protein: CASSLWDRAYNSPLHF

D gene: .
clone size: many
J gene: TRBJ2-7
V gene: TRBV27
CDR3 DNA: TGTGCCAGCAGTTTATCGATTCGAAACGAGCAGTACTTC
CDR3 protein: CASSLSIRNEQYF

D gene: .
clone size: .
J gene: TRBJ2-7
V gene: TRBV27
CDR3 DNA: TGTGCCAGCAGTTTAGCGCCGGGGTTTGGTGAGCAGTACTTC
CDR3 protein: CASSLAPGFGEQYF

D gene: TRBD1
clone size: few
J gene: TRBJ2-1
V gene: TRBV20-1
CDR3 DNA: TGCAGTGCTAGAGATATAGGGGGCTACTACAATGAGCAGTTCTTC
CDR3 protein: CSARDIGGYYNEQFF

D gene: TRBD2
clone size: .
J gene: TRBJ2-1
V gene: TRBV15
CDR3 DNA: TGTGCCACCAGCGGGGGGAGACTAGCGGGGGGGCTATATGAGCAGTTCTTC
CDR3 protein: CATSGGRLAGGLYEQFF

D gene: TRBD1
clone size: few
J gene: TRBJ1-2
V gene: TRBV7-9
CDR3 DNA: TGTGCCAGCAGCTTGGACAGGGGGCAGGGAGATGGCTACACCTTC
CDR3 protein: CASSLDRGQGDGYTF

D gene: .
clone size: once
J gene: TRBJ1-1
V gene: TRBV4-1
CDR3 DNA: TGCGCCAGCAGCCAAAGCGTCCTGATTGAAGCTTTCTTT
CDR3 protein: CASSQSVLIEAFF

D gene: .
clone size: few
J gene: TRBJ2-1
V gene: TRBV6-5
CDR3 DNA: TGTGCCAGCAGTCCCCCCTTAACCCTGTACAATGAGCAGTTCTTC
CDR3 protein: CASSPPLTLYNEQFF

D gene: .
clone size: .
J gene: TRBJ1-1
V gene: TRBV13
CDR3 DNA: TGTGCCAGCAGCCCCCGGGGGGCGGGGTACACTGAAGCTTTCTTT
CDR3 protein: CASSPRGAGYTEAFF

D gene: .
clone size: .
J gene: TRBJ2-7
V gene: TRBV19
CDR3 DNA: TGTGCCAGCACACCCGGTTCTCTCGGCTCCTACGAGCAGTACTTC
CDR3 protein: CASTPGSLGSYEQYF

D gene: .
clone size: few
J gene: TRBJ1-1
V gene: TRBV2
CDR3 DNA: TGTGCCAGCAGTGAAAAGGCGGGTTCGTACACTGAAGCTTTCTTT
CDR3 protein: CASSEKAGSYTEAFF

D gene: TRBD1
clone size: many
J gene: TRBJ1-1
V gene: TRBV6-6
CDR3 DNA: TGTGCCAGCAGGCCGGACAGGGCTGAAGCTTTCTTT
CDR3 protein: CASRPDRAEAFF

D gene: .
clone size: .
J gene: TRBJ1-4
V gene: TRBV6-6
CDR3 DNA: TGTGCCAGCAGCGACCGGACTGTTTCCGGCACAACTAATGAAAAACTGTTTTTT
CDR3 protein: CASSDRTVSGTTNEKLFF

D gene: TRBD2
clone size: .
J gene: TRBJ2-5
V gene: TRBV7-9
CDR3 DNA: TGTGCCAGCAGCTCCGGGACTAGCGAGCAAGAGACCCAGTACTTC
CDR3 protein: CASSSGTSEQETQYF

D gene: .
clone size: .
J gene: TRBJ1-4
V gene: TRBV7-8
CDR3 DNA: TGTGCCAGCAGCTTAGGTTGGGGTGAAAAACTGTTTTTT
CDR3 protein: CASSLGWGEKLFF

D gene: TRBD2
clone size: many
J gene: TRBJ2-1
V gene: TRBV5-4
CDR3 DNA: TGTGCCAGCTTTAGCGGGGGATTATACAATGAGCAGTTCTTC
CDR3 protein: CASFSGGLYNEQFF

D gene: .
clone size: .
J gene: TRBJ1-5
V gene: TRBV9
CDR3 DNA: TGTGCCAGCAATCGAGGATGGGGCAATCAGCCCCAGCATTTT
CDR3 protein: CASNRGWGNQPQHF

D gene: .
clone size: .
J gene: TRBJ1-1
V gene: TRBV12-5
CDR3 DNA: TGTGCTAGTGGTTTGGTGGCCACTGAAGCTTTCTTT
CDR3 protein: CASGLVATEAFF

D gene: .
clone size: .
J gene: TRBJ2-3
V gene: TRBV5-8
CDR3 DNA: TGTGCCAGCAGCTCTTGGATGGCGGGCACAGATACGCAGTATTTT
CDR3 protein: CASSSWMAGTDTQYF

D gene: .
clone size: .
J gene: TRBJ2-6
V gene: TRBV7-9
CDR3 DNA: TGTGCCAGCAGCTTTCAGGGTGCTGGGGCCAACGTCCTGACTTTC
CDR3 protein: CASSFQGAGANVLTF

D gene: .
clone size: .
J gene: TRBJ2-7
V gene: TRBV5-6
CDR3 DNA: TGTGCCAGCACAGGGGACACCATCTACGAGCAGTACTTC
CDR3 protein: CASTGDTIYEQYF

D gene: .
clone size: .
J gene: TRBJ1-5
V gene: TRBV4-3
CDR3 DNA: TGCGCCAGCAGCCAATCCTCAGGGCGTAGCAATCAGCCCCAGCATTTT
CDR3 protein: CASSQSSGRSNQPQHF

D gene: TRBD1
clone size: .
J gene: TRBJ1-1
V gene: TRBV7-6
CDR3 DNA: TGTGCCAGCAGCTTAGAGGGACAGCAAATGAACACTGAAGCTTTCTTT
CDR3 protein: CASSLEGQQMNTEAFF

D gene: .
clone size: many
J gene: TRBJ1-3
V gene: TRBV15
CDR3 DNA: TGTGCCACCAGCACCTTCCACGGGGAATCTGGAAACACCATATATTTT
CDR3 protein: CATSTFHGESGNTIYF